The clone carrying this TCR beta chain was seen ten or more times. Antigen unknown. Trimming took off 3 bases at V and 7 bases at J, with 14 bases between the two ends. Looked up from germline, CDR1 is SGHRS and CDR2 is YFSETQ. The CDR3 sequence is 15 residues long. TCRdb reprocessed the 5' RACE reads with MiXCR, giving one entry per CDR3 protein. The table includes roughly 35,000 distinct CDR3 sequences, about 6.7% detected once. The data stem from a study of early T cells in non-severe SARS-CoV-2 infection. Study as a whole: Sequencing was performed on bulk RNA from unsorted whole blood, leaving chains unpaired.

Study-level results: The matching step, a VDJdb search, favored anti-spike CD8 responses and missed private and CD4 specificities.

Sequencing was carried out using whole blood. The J gene is TRBJ1-6, the V gene TRBV5-1; TRBD1 is a possible D gene (6 bases). This TCR came from an adult who was a healthcare worker with PCR-confirmed SARS-CoV-2 infection or an uninfected control (not recorded which). The CDR3 sequence is CASSSQGTQNSPLHF. DNA of the CDR3: TGCGCCAGCAGCTCCCAGGGGACGCAGAATTCACCCCTCCACTTT.